What follows are 27 T cell receptor beta chains derived from one specimen sequenced in a study of OX40 agonist ivuxolimab in advanced cancers. Receptors were amplified or captured by the immunoSEQ multiplex PCR assay. The immuneACCESS repertoire file appears here via TCRdb, limited to in-frame rearrangements. These files lack a portion of the clones; in checked studies, under half of the deficit traces to unresolved V genes, and the cause of the others is not known. This sample is represented by 25,000 to 30,000 clones; around 75% of them were singletons. In total, the top ten clones hold 33% of the sample. The sample was CD4+ or CD8+ T cells sorted from blood, taken in a trial of the OX40 agonist ivuxolimab. Receptor source: an adult with an advanced solid tumor such as melanoma, head and neck, liver or kidney cancer.

This clone was seen more than once but under ten times. J is TRBJ1-3 and V is TRBV19; no definite D call. V was cut by 5 bases and J by 1 base, with 12 bases left in between. CDR1 and CDR2 from the germline V gene are LNHDA and SQIVND (reference sequence). The CDR3 is made up of 15 amino acids. The CDR3 protein is CASSSARESGNTIYF. The CDR3 DNA sequence: TGTGCCAGTAGTTCGGCCCGGGAATCTGGAAACACCATATATTTT.

The chain joins TRBV27 to TRBJ2-7; 10 positions agree with TRBD2. Losses at the gene ends were 2 bases for V and 6 bases for J; bases not matched to a gene: 10. CDR1 and CDR2 (germline): MNHEY, SMNVEV (reference sequence). The CDR3 consists of 16 residues. The CDR3 sequence is CASSLQRAGGPIEQYF. The DNA for the CDR3 is TGTGCCAGCAGTTTACAGAGAGCGGGAGGGCCTATCGAGCAGTACTTC.

The chain uses TRBV28 and TRBJ2-7; tentative D call: TRBD1 (5 bases). This CDR3 is built from 13 residues. Germline V gene lookup returns CDR1 MDHEN and CDR2 SYDVKM. The CDR3 DNA reads as TGTGCTCATGCACCAGGGCACTTATACGAGCAGTACTTC. Protein product: CAHAPGHLYEQYF.

The chain is built from TRBV6-5 and TRBJ2-1; 9 positions agree with TRBD2. CDR3 size: 15 residues. From germline, CDR1 is MNHEY and CDR2 SVGAGI. DNA of the CDR3: TGTGCGATTTCGGCGGGGGGGAGCTCCTACAATGAGCAGTTCTTC. It specifies CAISAGGSSYNEQFF.

The chain combines TRBV10-3 with TRBJ2-5; D unresolved. Germline-derived CDR1 and CDR2 are ENHRY and SYGVKD. This CDR3 has 14 amino acids. V lost 3 bases to trimming and J lost 2 bases, with 10 bases between them. CDR3 in amino acids: CAISDSQKQETQYF. The CDR3 DNA reads as TGTGCCATCAGTGATTCGCAAAAACAAGAGACCCAGTACTTC.

This rearrangement joins TRBV7-9 to TRBJ2-1; D might be TRBD1 or TRBD2, each matching 5 bases. V lost 5 bases, J lost 5 bases, and 16 bases lay in between. The CDR3 sequence is 15 residues long. Per the germline V gene, CDR1 is SEHNR and CDR2 is FQNEAQ (reference sequence). The CDR3 DNA is TGTGCCAGCAGCCGCGACACGGGACGGAACAATGAGCAGTTCTTC. It codes for CASSRDTGRNNEQFF.

This chain connects TRBV9 to TRBJ2-3; D may be TRBD2 (7 bases). V was clipped by 3 bases and J by 2 bases, with 13 bases between them. Germline CDR1 reads SGDLS; CDR2 reads YYNGEE. The CDR3 is 15 residues long. In nucleotides, the CDR3 is TGTGCCAGCAGCGCTCTCGGGGGGCCCACAGATACGCAGTATTTT. As protein: CASSALGGPTDTQYF. Complete variable domain (other parts from reference TRBV9 and TRBJ2-3): DSGVTQTPKHLITATGQRVTLRCSPRSGDLSVYWYQQSLDQGLQFLIQYYNGEERAKGNILERFSAQQFPDLHSELNLSSLELGDSALYFCASSALGGPTDTQYFGPGTRLTVL.

The rearrangement links TRBV7-3 to TRBJ2-1; D might be TRBD2 (5 bases). V lost 5 bases, J lost 5 bases, and 19 bases lay in between. The germline V gene encodes CDR1 SGHTA and CDR2 FQGTGA. CDR3 length equals 16 residues. The CDR3, as DNA: TGTGCCAGCAGCCCCGATACTATAGCGTTAGACAATGAGCAGTTCTTC. Amino acids: CASSPDTIALDNEQFF.

The CDR3 coding sequence is TGTGCCAGCAGCTTCCCGGACAGGACAGATACGCAGTATTTT. Translation: CASSFPDRTDTQYF. V usage is TRBV7-9 and J usage is TRBJ2-3; 7 positions match TRBD1. With V trimmed by 3 bases and J by 3 bases, 3 bases remained unmatched. Per the germline V gene, CDR1 is SEHNR and CDR2 is FQNEAQ (reference sequence). CDR3 length equals 14 residues.

This clone came up many times. The chain joins TRBV4-1 to TRBJ1-5; unclear D gene. V lost 1 base and J lost 7, with 14 bases in between. The CDR3 runs 15 residues. Germline assignment: CDR1 MGHRA and CDR2 YSYEKL. CDR3 region: CASSQVAGVGQPQHF. For the CDR3, the DNA is TGCGCCAGCAGCCAAGTTGCCGGGGTCGGCCAGCCCCAGCATTTT.

The V gene is TRBV6-1, the J gene TRBJ2-7; 7 positions agree with TRBD2. Germline assignment: CDR1 MNHNS and CDR2 SASEGT. Losses at the gene ends were 0 bases for V and 0 bases for J; bases not matched to a gene: 2. The length of the CDR3 is 15 residues. The CDR3 protein is CASSEARGNSYEQYF. The DNA of the CDR3 is TGTGCCAGCAGTGAAGCGCGGGGGAACTCCTACGAGCAGTACTTC.

The rearrangement uses TRBV23-1 and TRBJ2-7, with D hard to call. TRBV23-1 is identified as an open reading frame with a role that is uncertain. The CDR3 has 13 amino acids. With 8 bases removed from V and 7 bases from J, the gap between germline ends came to 18 bases. CDR3 sequence (DNA): TGCGCCAGCCAAGAGAAATCGGGCCAGGAGCAGTACTTC. Protein: CASQEKSGQEQYF.

The CDR3 DNA is TGTGCCAGCAGTAAGGGTGGGTGGCAGACCTCCTACGAGCAGTACTTC. This encodes CASSKGGWQTSYEQYF. This chain uses TRBV7-9 with TRBJ2-7; no clear D gene. The CDR3 is 16 residues long. Per germline, CDR1 SEHNR and CDR2 FQNEAQ (reference sequence). V dropped 6 bases and J dropped 0 bases, with 18 bases sitting between them. The full variable domain, in which reference TRBV7-9 and TRBJ2-7 provide the parts outside the CDR3, is DTGVSQNPRHKITKRGQNVTFRCDPISEHNRLYWYRQTLGQGPEFLTYFQNEAQLEKSRLLSDRFSAERPKGSFSTLEIQRTEQGDSAMYLCASSKGGWQTSYEQYFGPGTRLTVT.

The chain is built from TRBV5-1 and TRBJ1-2, with D hard to call. From germline, CDR1 is SGHRS and CDR2 YFSETQ. V was clipped by 0 bases and J by 7 bases, with 7 bases between them. The length of the CDR3 is 12 residues. As DNA, the CDR3 is TGCGCCAGCAGCTTGGGGACGGCTGGCTACACCTTC. Its protein is CASSLGTAGYTF.

CDR3 nucleotides: TGTGCCAGCAGCTCGCGACAGGGGGCTTACACTGAAGCTTTCTTT. Amino acid sequence: CASSSRQGAYTEAFF. The chain employs TRBV7-6 and TRBJ1-1; TRBD1 agrees at 10 bases. V shed 4 bases, J shed 3 bases, and the junction held 5 bases outside the gene matches. Germline V gives CDR1 SGHVS, CDR2 FNYEAQ. CDR3 size: 15 residues.

There are a few counts of this clone. The V and J genes are TRBV7-9 and TRBJ1-5; the D is unclear. Trimming took 1 base from V and 5 from J, leaving 3 bases between them. CDR1 SEHNR and CDR2 FQNEAQ come from the germline V gene (reference sequence). The CDR3 covers 12 residues. In nucleotides, the CDR3 is TGTGCCAGCAGCTTAGGGGATCAGCCCCAGCATTTT. It translates to CASSLGDQPQHF. The variable domain in full, completed from reference TRBV7-9 and TRBJ1-5, reads DTGVSQNPRHKITKRGQNVTFRCDPISEHNRLYWYRQTLGQGPEFLTYFQNEAQLEKSRLLSDRFSAERPKGSFSTLEIQRTEQGDSAMYLCASSLGDQPQHFGDGTRLSIL.

The CDR3 region is CASSPLRDSGEQYF. The CDR3 DNA is TGTGCCAGCAGCCCCCTCCGGGACTCAGGCGAGCAGTACTTC. The J gene is TRBJ2-7, the V gene TRBV13, with D tentatively TRBD2 (6 bases). V was cut by 5 bases and J by 6 bases, with 17 bases left in between. Germline assignment: CDR1 PRHDT and CDR2 FYEKMQ (reference sequence). This CDR3 region has 14 residues.

This clone appeared once. This chain connects TRBV7-9 to TRBJ2-7; no clear D gene. Germline V gene data show CDR1 as SEHNR and CDR2 as FQNEAQ (reference sequence). The CDR3 contains 13 residues. The V and J ends lost 1 base and 1 base respectively, with 5 bases between them. The CDR3 region has the DNA TGTGCCAGCAGCTTAGGTTTTTCCTACGAGCAGTACTTC. It yields the protein CASSLGFSYEQYF.

The rearrangement uses TRBV15 and TRBJ2-1; tentative D call: TRBD2 (5 bases). Trimming left V 1 base short and J 7 bases short, with 20 bases between. Germline lookup yields CDR1 LNHNV and CDR2 YYDKDF (reference sequence). CDR3 length equals 17 residues. Here the CDR3 reads CATSRALATLSGNEQFF. The CDR3 nucleotides are TGTGCCACCAGCAGAGCCCTAGCAACTCTCTCCGGGAATGAGCAGTTCTTC.

J is TRBJ2-1 and V is TRBV2; TRBD2 is a possible D gene (7 bases). This CDR3 is 12 amino acids long. The germline V gene has CDR1 SNHLY and CDR2 FYNNEI. The V and J ends lost 9 bases and 4 bases respectively, with 10 bases between them. The chain's CDR3 is CARGGGYNEQFF. The CDR3 coding sequence is TGTGCCAGAGGGGGAGGGTACAATGAGCAGTTCTTC. Variable domain in full (rest from reference TRBV2 and TRBJ2-1): EPEVTQTPSHQVTQMGQEVILRCVPISNHLYFYWYRQILGQKVEFLVSFYNNEISEKSEIFDDQFSVERPDGSNFTLKIRSTKLEDSAMYFCARGGGYNEQFFGPGTRLTVL.

The CDR3 DNA follows: TGTGCCAGCAGCTTATGGGCTACTGATACGCAGTATTTT. Translated: CASSLWATDTQYF. This sequence joins TRBV7-3 and TRBJ2-3; D is uncertain. The CDR3 has 13 residues. The V gene's germline CDR1 is SGHTA and CDR2 FQGTGA. The ends were cut back, 2 bases at V and 6 bases at J, with 9 bases in the middle.

The rearrangement uses TRBV19 and TRBJ1-2; D possibly corresponds to TRBD1 (5 bases). Germline V gives CDR1 LNHDA, CDR2 SQIVND (reference sequence). V was trimmed by 5 bases and J by 2 bases, leaving 12 bases between them. The CDR3 loop spans 14 amino acids. The CDR3 DNA reads as TGTGCCAGTAGTTTCCTACAGGAGAACTATGGCTACACCTTC. Translating gives CASSFLQENYGYTF. Drawing the rest from reference TRBV19 and TRBJ1-2, the complete variable domain is DGGITQSPKYLFRKEGQNVTLSCEQNLNHDAMYWYRQDPGQGLRLIYYSQIVNDFQKGDIAEGYSVSREKKESFPLTVTSAQKNPTAFYLCASSFLQENYGYTFGSGTRLTVV.

The rearrangement links TRBV7-9 to TRBJ2-5; tentative D call: TRBD1 (7 bases). CDR1 and CDR2 from the germline V gene are SEHNR and FQNEAQ (reference sequence). The CDR3 spans 16 residues. The V gene lost 5 bases and the J gene lost 5 bases, with 21 bases spanning the gap. The CDR3 loop is CASSPPRGGGKETQYF. The CDR3 DNA sequence: TGTGCCAGCAGCCCCCCTAGAGGAGGGGGCAAGGAGACCCAGTACTTC.

The chain carries TRBV18 and TRBJ2-1; D may be TRBD1 (6 bases). Germline values: CDR1 KGHSH, CDR2 LQKENI. This CDR3 contains 16 residues. The germline V and J ends were trimmed by 3 bases and 6 bases, with 18 bases remaining between them. This CDR3 reads CASSPSPGQLVNEQFF. DNA of the CDR3: TGTGCCAGCTCACCTAGTCCCGGACAGTTGGTCAATGAGCAGTTCTTC.

The J gene is TRBJ2-5, the V gene TRBV4-2, with D hard to call. Germline loops: CDR1 LGHNA, CDR2 YNFKEQ. This CDR3 is built from 14 residues. Trimming took 5 bases from V and 2 from J, leaving 12 bases between them. This chain's CDR3 is CASSLHGLQETQYF. As DNA, the CDR3 is TGTGCCAGCAGCTTACATGGATTACAAGAGACCCAGTACTTC.

J is TRBJ2-7 and V is TRBV9; 8 bases match TRBD2. Germline CDR1 reads SGDLS; CDR2 reads YYNGEE. This CDR3 is 15 amino acids long. Trimming cost V 0 bases and J 4 bases; bases outside gene matches: 6. The CDR3 nucleotides read TGTGCCAGCAGCGTAGTTCCAGCGGGGGTTTACGAGCAGTACTTC. As protein: CASSVVPAGVYEQYF.

The rearrangement joins TRBV10-3 to TRBJ1-5, with D perhaps matching TRBD1 (5 bases). The CDR3 consists of 17 residues. Trimming shortened V by 2 bases and J by 0 bases, and 14 bases separated the two germline ends. Germline CDR1 ENHRY, CDR2 SYGVKD. CDR3 in DNA: TGTGCCATCAGTGAGACCGGGACGGAATATAGCAATCAGCCCCAGCATTTT. Its protein is CAISETGTEYSNQPQHF.